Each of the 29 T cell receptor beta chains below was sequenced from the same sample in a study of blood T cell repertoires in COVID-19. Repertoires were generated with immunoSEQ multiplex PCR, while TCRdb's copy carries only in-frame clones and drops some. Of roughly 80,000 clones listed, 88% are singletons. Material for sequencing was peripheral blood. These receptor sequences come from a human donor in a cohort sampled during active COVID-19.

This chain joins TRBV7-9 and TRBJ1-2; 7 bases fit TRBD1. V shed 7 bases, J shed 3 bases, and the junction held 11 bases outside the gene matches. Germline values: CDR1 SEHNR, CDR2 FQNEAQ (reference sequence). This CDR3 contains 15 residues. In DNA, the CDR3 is TGTGCCAGCACCTCTCGAGAGGGGGCGGACTATGGCTACACCTTC. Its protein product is CASTSREGADYGYTF.

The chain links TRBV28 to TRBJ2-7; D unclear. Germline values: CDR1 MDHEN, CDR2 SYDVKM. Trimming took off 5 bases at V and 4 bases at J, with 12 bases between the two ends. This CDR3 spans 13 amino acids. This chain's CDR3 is CASSLPGGYEQYF. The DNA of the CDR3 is TGTGCCAGCAGTCTGCCGGGTGGATACGAGCAGTACTTC.

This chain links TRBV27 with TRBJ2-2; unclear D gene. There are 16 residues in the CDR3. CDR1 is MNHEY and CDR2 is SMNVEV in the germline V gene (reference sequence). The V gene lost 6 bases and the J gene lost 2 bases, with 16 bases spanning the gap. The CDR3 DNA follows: TGTGCCAGCAGATCGATGGGCCCCTCTAACACCGGGGAGCTGTTTTTT. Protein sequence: CASRSMGPSNTGELFF.

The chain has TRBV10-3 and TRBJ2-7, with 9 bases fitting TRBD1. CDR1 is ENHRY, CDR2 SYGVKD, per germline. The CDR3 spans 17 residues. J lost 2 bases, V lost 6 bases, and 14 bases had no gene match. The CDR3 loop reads CAISDGNRGLFPYEQYF. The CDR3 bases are TGTGCCATCAGCGACGGAAACAGGGGGCTCTTCCCCTACGAGCAGTACTTC.

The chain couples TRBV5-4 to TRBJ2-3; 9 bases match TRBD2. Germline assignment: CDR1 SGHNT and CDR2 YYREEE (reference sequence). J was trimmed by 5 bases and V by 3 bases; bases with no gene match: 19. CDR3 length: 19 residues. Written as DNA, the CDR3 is TGTGCCAGCAGCTCGGGGTTGAGGACTAGCGAACGTCGGGAAGATACGCAGTATTTT. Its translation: CASSSGLRTSERREDTQYF.

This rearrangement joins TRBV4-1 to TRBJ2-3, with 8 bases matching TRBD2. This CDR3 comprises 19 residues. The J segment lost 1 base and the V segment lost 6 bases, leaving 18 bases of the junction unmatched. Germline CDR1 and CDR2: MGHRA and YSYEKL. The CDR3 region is CASRPPGRGDVPRTDTQYF. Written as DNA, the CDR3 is TGCGCCAGCAGACCCCCCGGGCGGGGGGACGTCCCACGCACAGATACGCAGTATTTT.

The CDR3 nucleotides are TGTGCCAGCAGTGAACCGAGAAGAGGGGGACAGGGAGCTGAAGCTTTCTTT. Its protein is CASSEPRRGGQGAEAFF. The rearrangement uses TRBV6-1 and TRBJ1-1; the match to TRBD1 covers 9 bases. V was clipped by 2 bases and J by 6 bases; unmatched bases: 13. This CDR3 spans 17 amino acids. Germline CDR1 MNHNS, CDR2 SASEGT.

CDR3 DNA: TGTGCCAGCAGCCAAGACGGGGGGAGGGCCAGCACAGATACGCAGTATTTT. It codes for CASSQDGGRASTDTQYF. The chain is built from TRBV3-1 (or the pseudogene TRBV3-2) and TRBJ2-3; 7 bases agree with TRBD2. With V trimmed by 0 bases and J by 0 bases, 6 bases remained unmatched. This CDR3 contains 17 residues. CDR1 and CDR2 (germline): LGHDT, YNNKEL (reference sequence).

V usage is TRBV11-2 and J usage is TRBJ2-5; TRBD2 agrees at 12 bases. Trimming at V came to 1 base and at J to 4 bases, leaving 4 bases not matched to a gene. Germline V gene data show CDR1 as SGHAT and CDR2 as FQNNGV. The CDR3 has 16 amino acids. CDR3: CASSLVLAGGSETQYF. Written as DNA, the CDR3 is TGTGCCAGCAGCTTAGTACTAGCGGGGGGCTCAGAGACCCAGTACTTC.

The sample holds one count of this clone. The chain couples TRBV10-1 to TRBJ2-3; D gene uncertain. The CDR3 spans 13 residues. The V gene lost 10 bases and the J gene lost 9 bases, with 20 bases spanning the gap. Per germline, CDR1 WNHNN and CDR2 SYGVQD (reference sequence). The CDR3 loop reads CATKSTPGCTQYF. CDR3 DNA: TGCGCCACCAAATCGACCCCGGGTTGCACGCAGTATTTT.

The CDR3 region is CASSITGSTEAFF. CDR3 coding DNA: TGCGCCAGCAGCATAACAGGGAGCACTGAAGCTTTCTTT. This sequence joins TRBV5-1 and TRBJ1-1; D is perhaps TRBD1 (6 bases). Trimming took off 4 bases at V and 4 bases at J, with 11 bases between the two ends. This CDR3 spans 13 amino acids. Germline values: CDR1 SGHRS, CDR2 YFSETQ.

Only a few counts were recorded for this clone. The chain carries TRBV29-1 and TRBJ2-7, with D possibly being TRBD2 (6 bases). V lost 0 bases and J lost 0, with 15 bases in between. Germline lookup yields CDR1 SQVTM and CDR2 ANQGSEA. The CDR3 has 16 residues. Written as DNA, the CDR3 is TGCAGCGTTGAAGATGTGGGAGGAAAGAGCTCCTACGAGCAGTACTTC. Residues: CSVEDVGGKSSYEQYF.

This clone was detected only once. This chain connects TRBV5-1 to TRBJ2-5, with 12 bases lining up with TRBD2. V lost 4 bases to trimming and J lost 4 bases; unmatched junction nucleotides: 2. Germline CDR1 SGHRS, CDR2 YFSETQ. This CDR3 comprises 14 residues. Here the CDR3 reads CASSTTSGGETQYF. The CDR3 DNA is TGCGCCAGCAGCACGACTAGCGGGGGAGAGACCCAGTACTTC.

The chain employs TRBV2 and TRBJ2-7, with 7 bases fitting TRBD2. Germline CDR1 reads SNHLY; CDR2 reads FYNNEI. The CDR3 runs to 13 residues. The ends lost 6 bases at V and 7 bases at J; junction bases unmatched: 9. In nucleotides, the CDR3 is TGTGCCAGCAGCAAGCGGGGACGGGCGGAGCAGTACTTC. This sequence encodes CASSKRGRAEQYF.

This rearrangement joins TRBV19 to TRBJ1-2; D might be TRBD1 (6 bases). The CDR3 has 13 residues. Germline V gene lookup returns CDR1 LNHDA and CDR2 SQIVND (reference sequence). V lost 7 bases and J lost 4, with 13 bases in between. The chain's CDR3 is CASTRTDSYGYTF. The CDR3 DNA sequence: TGTGCCAGTACCCGGACAGACAGCTATGGCTACACCTTC.

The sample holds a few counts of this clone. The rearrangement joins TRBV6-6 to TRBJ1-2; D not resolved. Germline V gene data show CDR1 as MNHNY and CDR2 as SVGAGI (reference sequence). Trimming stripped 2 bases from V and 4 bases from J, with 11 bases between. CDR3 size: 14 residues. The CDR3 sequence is CASSYELNSYGYTF. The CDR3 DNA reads TGTGCCAGCAGTTACGAATTAAACTCCTATGGCTACACCTTC.

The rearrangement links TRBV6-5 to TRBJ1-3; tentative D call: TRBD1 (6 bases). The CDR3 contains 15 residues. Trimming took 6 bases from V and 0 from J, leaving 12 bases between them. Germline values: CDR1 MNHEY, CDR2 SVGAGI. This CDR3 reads CASSPDSSSGNTIYF. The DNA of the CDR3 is TGTGCCAGCAGCCCGGACAGTTCCTCTGGAAACACCATATATTTT.

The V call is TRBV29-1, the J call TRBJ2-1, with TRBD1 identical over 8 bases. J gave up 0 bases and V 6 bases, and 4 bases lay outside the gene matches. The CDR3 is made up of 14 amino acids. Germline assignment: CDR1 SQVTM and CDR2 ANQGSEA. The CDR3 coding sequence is TGCAGCGTAGGACAGGGCGGCTCCTACAATGAGCAGTTCTTC. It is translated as CSVGQGGSYNEQFF.

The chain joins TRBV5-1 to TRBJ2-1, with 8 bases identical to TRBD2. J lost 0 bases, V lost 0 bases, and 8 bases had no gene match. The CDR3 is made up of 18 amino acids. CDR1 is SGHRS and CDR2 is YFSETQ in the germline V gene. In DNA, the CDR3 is TGCGCCAGCAGCTTGGTGGCGGGGGGCCGTAGCTCCTACAATGAGCAGTTCTTC. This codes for CASSLVAGGRSSYNEQFF.

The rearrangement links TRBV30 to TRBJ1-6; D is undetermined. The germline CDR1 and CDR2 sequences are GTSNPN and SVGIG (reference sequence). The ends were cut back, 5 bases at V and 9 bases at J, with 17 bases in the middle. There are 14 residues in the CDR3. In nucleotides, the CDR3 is TGTGCCTGGTCCGCGCTAGGCCTCGGTTCACCCCTCCACTTT. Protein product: CAWSALGLGSPLHF.

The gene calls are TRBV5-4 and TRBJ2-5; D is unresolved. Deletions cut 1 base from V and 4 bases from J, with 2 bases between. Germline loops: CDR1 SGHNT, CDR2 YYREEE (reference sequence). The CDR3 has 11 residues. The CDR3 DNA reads TGTGCCAGCAGCTTGCTAGAGACCCAGTACTTC. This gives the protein CASSLLETQYF.

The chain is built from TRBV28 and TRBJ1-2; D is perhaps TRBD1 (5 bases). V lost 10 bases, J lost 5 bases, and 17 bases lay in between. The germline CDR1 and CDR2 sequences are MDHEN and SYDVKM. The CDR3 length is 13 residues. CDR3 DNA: TGTGCCACCCAGGCGGCAGGGTGGTATGGCTACACCTTC. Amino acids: CATQAAGWYGYTF.

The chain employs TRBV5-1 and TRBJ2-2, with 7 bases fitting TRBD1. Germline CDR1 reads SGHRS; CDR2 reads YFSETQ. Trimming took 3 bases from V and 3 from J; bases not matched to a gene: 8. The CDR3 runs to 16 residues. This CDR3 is CASSSNRGFDTGELFF. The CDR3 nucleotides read TGCGCCAGCAGCTCGAACAGGGGCTTCGACACCGGGGAGCTGTTTTTT.

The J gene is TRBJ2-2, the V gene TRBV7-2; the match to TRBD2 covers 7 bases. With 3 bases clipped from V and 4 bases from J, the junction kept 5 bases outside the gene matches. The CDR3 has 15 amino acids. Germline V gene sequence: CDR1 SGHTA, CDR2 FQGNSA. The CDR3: CASSLRTSGTGELFF. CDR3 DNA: TGTGCCAGCAGCTTGCGGACTAGTGGCACCGGGGAGCTGTTTTTT.

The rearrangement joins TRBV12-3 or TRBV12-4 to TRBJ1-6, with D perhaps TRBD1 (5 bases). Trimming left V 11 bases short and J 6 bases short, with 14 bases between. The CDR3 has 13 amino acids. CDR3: CAGARGGNSPLHF. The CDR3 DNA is TGTGCCGGAGCCCGGGGGGGTAATTCACCCCTCCACTTT.

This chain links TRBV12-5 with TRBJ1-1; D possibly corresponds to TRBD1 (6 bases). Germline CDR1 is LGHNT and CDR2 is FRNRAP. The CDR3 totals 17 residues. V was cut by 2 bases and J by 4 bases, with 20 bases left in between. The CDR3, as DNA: TGTGCTAGTGGTTTGAAACGGACAGACATCCACCCCACTGAAGCTTTCTTT. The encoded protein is CASGLKRTDIHPTEAFF.

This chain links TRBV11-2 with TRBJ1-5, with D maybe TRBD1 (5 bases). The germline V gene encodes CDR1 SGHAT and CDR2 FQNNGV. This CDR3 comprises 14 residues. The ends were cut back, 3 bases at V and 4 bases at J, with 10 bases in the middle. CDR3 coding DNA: TGTGCCAGCAGCTTCACAGGAGGGAATCAGCCCCAGCATTTT. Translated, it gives CASSFTGGNQPQHF. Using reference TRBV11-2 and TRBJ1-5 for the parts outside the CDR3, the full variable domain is EAGVAQSPRYKIIEKRQSVAFWCNPISGHATLYWYQQILGQGPKLLIQFQNNGVVDDSQLPKDRFSAERLKGVDSTLKIQPAKLEDSAVYLCASSFTGGNQPQHFGDGTRLSIL.

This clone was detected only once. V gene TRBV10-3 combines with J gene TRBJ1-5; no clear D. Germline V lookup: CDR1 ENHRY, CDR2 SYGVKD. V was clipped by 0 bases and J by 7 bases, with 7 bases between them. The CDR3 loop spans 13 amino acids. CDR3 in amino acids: CAISESTGQPQHF. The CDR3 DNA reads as TGTGCCATCAGTGAGTCGACGGGACAGCCCCAGCATTTT.

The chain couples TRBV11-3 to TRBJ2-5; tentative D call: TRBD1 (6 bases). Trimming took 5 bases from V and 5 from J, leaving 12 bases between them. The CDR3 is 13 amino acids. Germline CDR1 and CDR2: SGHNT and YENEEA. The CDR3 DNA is TGTGCCAGCAGCCCACCAGGGGTTGAGACCCAGTACTTC. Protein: CASSPPGVETQYF. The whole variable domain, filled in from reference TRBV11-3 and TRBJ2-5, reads EAGVVQSPRYKIIEKKQPVAFWCNPISGHNTLYWYLQNLGQGPELLIRYENEEAVDDSQLPKDRFSAERLKGVDSTLKIQPAELGDSAVYLCASSPPGVETQYFGPGTRLLVL.